This T cell receptor beta chain is drawn from a study of PD-L1 blockade in urothelial cancer. Overall study context: In the patient group, about 85% of the roughly 29 were males with bladder-origin urothelial cancer. The number of prior chemotherapy regimens per patient was 0 to 3. When blood samples were assessed, the median T cell count was 120,000 to 150,000.

Measured with immunoSEQ multiplex PCR; TCRdb has only the in-frame clones, and not every one. In the table there are roughly 40,000 clones, about 88% of which are singletons. This clone was picked up a small number of times. Time point in this sample: pretreatment peripheral blood. The V gene lost 2 bases and the J gene lost 4 bases, with 20 bases spanning the gap. The CDR3 loop spans 16 amino acids. Germline V gene sequence: CDR1 GTSNPN, CDR2 SVGIG (reference sequence). The V and J genes are TRBV30 and TRBJ1-2, with TRBD1 as a possible D gene (5 bases). The clonotype was recovered from a donor aged 40 or over with urothelial cancer. The starting material was PBMCs, obtained around atezolizumab (anti-PD-L1) treatment. The CDR3 region is CAWSPRIRQGGYGYTF. For the CDR3, the DNA is TGTGCCTGGAGTCCCCGGATCAGGCAGGGCGGCTATGGCTACACCTTC.